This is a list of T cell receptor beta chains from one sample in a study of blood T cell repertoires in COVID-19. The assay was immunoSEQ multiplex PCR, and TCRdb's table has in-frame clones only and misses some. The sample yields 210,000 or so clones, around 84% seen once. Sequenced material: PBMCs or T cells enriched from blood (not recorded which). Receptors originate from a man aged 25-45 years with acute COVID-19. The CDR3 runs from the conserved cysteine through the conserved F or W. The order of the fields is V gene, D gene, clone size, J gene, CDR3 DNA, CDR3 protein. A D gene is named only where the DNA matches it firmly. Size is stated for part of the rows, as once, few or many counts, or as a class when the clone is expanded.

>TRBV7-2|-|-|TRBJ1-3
TGTGCCAGCAGCTTAGTGGAGGGTTCTGGAAACACCATATATTTT
CASSLVEGSGNTIYF
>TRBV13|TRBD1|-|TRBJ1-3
TGTGCCAGCAGCTTGGACAGGACCTCTGGAAACACCATATATTTT
CASSLDRTSGNTIYF
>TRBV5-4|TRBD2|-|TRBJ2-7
TGTGCCAGCAGTCCCGCGGGGGGGCTCGGCGAGCAGTACTTC
CASSPAGGLGEQYF
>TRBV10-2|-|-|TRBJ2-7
TGCGCCAGCAGTGAGTCGTCGAGGTCCTCCTACGAGCAGTACTTC
CASSESSRSSYEQYF
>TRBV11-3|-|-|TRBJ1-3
TGTGCCAGCAGCATAAATACTGGAAACACCATATATTTT
CASSINTGNTIYF
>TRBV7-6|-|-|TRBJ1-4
TGTGCCAGCAGCCACGGGGGAGGGGAAAAACTGTTTTTT
CASSHGGGEKLFF
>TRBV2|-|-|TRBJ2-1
TGTGCCAGCAACGCGGACAATGAGCAGTTCTTC
CASNADNEQFF
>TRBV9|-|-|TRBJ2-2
TGTGCCAGCAGCGTAAAAGGAGGAGCGGAGCTGTTTTTT
CASSVKGGAELFF
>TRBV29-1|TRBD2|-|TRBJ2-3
TGCAGCGTGGAAGGACTAGCGGGGGGCACAGATACGCAGTATTTT
CSVEGLAGGTDTQYF
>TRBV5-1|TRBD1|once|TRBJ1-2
TGCGCCAGCAGCTTGGCGGCAGGGGGAGACTATGGCTACACCTTC
CASSLAAGGDYGYTF
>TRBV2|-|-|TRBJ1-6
TGTGCCAGCGTCGAGGGCATTTCCAGCGGGTCACCCCTCCACTTT
CASVEGISSGSPLHF
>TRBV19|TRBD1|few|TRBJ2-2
TGTGCCAGTAGCCGGGGACAGGGGACGGGCACCGGGGAGCTGTTTTTT
CASSRGQGTGTGELFF
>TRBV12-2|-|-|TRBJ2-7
TGTGCAAGTCGCTTAGCGATAGCTAGCGGGAAAACCTTCCCTCCCTCCTACGAGCAGTACTTC
CASRLAIASGKTFPPSYEQYF
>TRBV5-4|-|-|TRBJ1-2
TGTGCCAGCAGCTTCGACAAAGCTGGCTACACCTTC
CASSFDKAGYTF
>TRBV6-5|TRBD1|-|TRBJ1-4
TGTGCCAGCAGGAAAGGACAGGGTGGTGAAAAACTGTTTTTT
CASRKGQGGEKLFF
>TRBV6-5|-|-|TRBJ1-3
TGTGCCAGCAGGACAGGTCTCTCTGGAAACACCATATATTTT
CASRTGLSGNTIYF
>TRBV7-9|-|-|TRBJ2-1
TGTGCCAGCGCCCCTAGCGAGAGCTCCTACAATGAGCAGTTCTTC
CASAPSESSYNEQFF
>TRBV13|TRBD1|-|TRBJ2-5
TGTGCCAGCAGCACGGGACAGCAAGAGACCCAGTACTTC
CASSTGQQETQYF
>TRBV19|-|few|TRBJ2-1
TGTGCCAGTAGTATAGTAGGGGTTGGCTCCTACAATGAGCAGTTCTTC
CASSIVGVGSYNEQFF
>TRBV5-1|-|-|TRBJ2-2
TGCGCCAGCAGCCAGGCAGGGTCCTTCACCGGGGAGCTGTTTTTT
CASSQAGSFTGELFF
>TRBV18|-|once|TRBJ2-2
TGTGCCAGCTCAACGCAGTCGAACACCGGGGAGCTGTTTTTT
CASSTQSNTGELFF
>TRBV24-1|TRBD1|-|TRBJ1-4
TGTGCCACCAGTGAACCAACAGGGGTTGGGGAAAAACTGTTTTTT
CATSEPTGVGEKLFF
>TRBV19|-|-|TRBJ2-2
TGTGCCAGTAGTATCCTAGCGCGAAACACCGGGGAGCTGTTTTTT
CASSILARNTGELFF
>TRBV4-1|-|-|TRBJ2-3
TGCGCCAGCAGCCAAGACCCAGGAACAGATACGCAGTATTTT
CASSQDPGTDTQYF
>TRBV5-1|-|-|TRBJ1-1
TGCGCCAGCAGCCAGGCGACAGTTAACACTGAAGCTTTCTTT
CASSQATVNTEAFF
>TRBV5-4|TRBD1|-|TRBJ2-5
TGTGCCAGCACCCAACAGGGGGGAGAGACCCAGTACTTC
CASTQQGGETQYF
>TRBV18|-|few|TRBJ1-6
TGTGCCAGCTCAGCTTTACAGGGAAGCAATTCACCCCTCCACTTT
CASSALQGSNSPLHF
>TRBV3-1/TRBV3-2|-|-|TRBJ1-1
TGTGCCAGCAGCCAAGTATCGGGTAACACTGAAGCTTTCTTT
CASSQVSGNTEAFF
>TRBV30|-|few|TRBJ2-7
TGTGCCTGGAATCCAGGGGGGACCTCCGAGCAGTACTTC
CAWNPGGTSEQYF
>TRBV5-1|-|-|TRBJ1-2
TGCGCCAGCAGCTTGGGTCCCCAGGATCCATATGGCTACACCTTC
CASSLGPQDPYGYTF
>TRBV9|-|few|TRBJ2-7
TGTGCCAGCAGCTCCTCGATGGACCGAGGCGGGGAGCAGTACTTC
CASSSSMDRGGEQYF
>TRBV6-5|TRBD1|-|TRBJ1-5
TGTGCCAGCTCGGCAGGGGGAAATCAGCCCCAGCATTTT
CASSAGGNQPQHF
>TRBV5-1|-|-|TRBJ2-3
TGCGCCAGCAGCTTAGACAGTTCTAGCACAGATACGCAGTATTTT
CASSLDSSSTDTQYF
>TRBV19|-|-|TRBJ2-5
TGTGCCAGTAAGAGGGGGGGGAACTCAGAGACCCAGTACTTC
CASKRGGNSETQYF
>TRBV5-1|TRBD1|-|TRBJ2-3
TGCGCCAGCAAGACCCAGGGACAGAGCACAGATACGCAGTATTTT
CASKTQGQSTDTQYF
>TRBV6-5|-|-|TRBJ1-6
TGTGCCAGCAGTCCGACAGGAGTGAATTCACCCCTCCACTTT
CASSPTGVNSPLHF
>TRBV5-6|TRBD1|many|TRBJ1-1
TGTGCCAGCAGCTTGACAGGGGACTGGAACACTGAAGCTTTCTTT
CASSLTGDWNTEAFF
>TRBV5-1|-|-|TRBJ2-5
TGCGCCAGCAGCGAGGTAGGACTTCCTGCCCGACTGCGGGAGACCCAGTACTTC
CASSEVGLPARLRETQYF
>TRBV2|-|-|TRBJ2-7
TGTGCCAGCTCACTAGAGTACGAGCAGTACTTC
CASSLEYEQYF
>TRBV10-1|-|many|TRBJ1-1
TGCGCCAGCACTTCGACTTTTTTTAGCACTGAAGCTTTCTTT
CASTSTFFSTEAFF
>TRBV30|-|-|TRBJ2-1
TGTGCCTGGAGTCCTTTTTGGGGACAGGGGCTAGCGGGGGGATTCAATGAGCAGTTCTTC
CAWSPFWGQGLAGGFNEQFF
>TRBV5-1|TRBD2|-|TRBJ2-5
TGCGCCAGCAGCTTTACTAGCGGGTACCAAGAGACCCAGTACTTC
CASSFTSGYQETQYF